Listed below are T cell receptor beta chains from one sample, sequenced in a study of brain T cells in children with intractable seizures. Method: immunoSEQ multiplex PCR; TCRdb's copy keeps in-frame clones and lacks some. The sample yields around 340,000 clones, 93% seen once. Sample: peripheral blood, taken less than 6 months after surgery. Receptors originate from a boy under two years old with tuberous sclerosis and intractable seizures. The CDR3 runs from the conserved cysteine through the conserved F or W. D genes are given only for firm matches. Part of the rows lack a size; the others show once, few, many or a class for expanded clones.

clone_size j_call d_call v_call cdr3_aa cdr3_nt
NA TRBJ2-7 NA TRBV3-1/TRBV3-2 CASSPYQGEQYF TGTGCCAGCAGCCCTTATCAGGGGGAGCAGTACTTC
NA TRBJ2-1 TRBD2 TRBV5-8 CASSPRLAPNNEQFF TGTGCCAGCAGCCCCAGACTAGCACCAAACAATGAGCAGTTCTTC
NA TRBJ2-2 NA TRBV5-6 CASSLGNTGELFF TGTGCCAGCAGCTTGGGGAACACCGGGGAGCTGTTTTTT
once TRBJ1-2 NA TRBV5-1 CASSLQGIGDGYTF TGCGCCAGCAGCTTACAGGGAATCGGGGATGGCTACACCTTC
NA TRBJ2-7 TRBD2 TRBV27 CASSLAGGPDEQYF TGTGCCAGCAGCCTAGCGGGGGGGCCGGACGAGCAGTACTTC
NA TRBJ1-1 NA TRBV30 CAWSLPRGTEAFF TGTGCCTGGAGTCTCCCGAGGGGGACTGAAGCTTTCTTT
NA TRBJ1-1 NA TRBV19 CASSNGLNTEAFF TGTGCCAGTAGTAACGGGCTGAACACTGAAGCTTTCTTT
NA TRBJ2-5 TRBD2 TRBV7-2 CASSLGGGARETQYF TGTGCCAGCAGCTTAGGCGGGGGGGCGCGGGAGACCCAGTACTTC
NA TRBJ2-7 NA TRBV11-2 CASSSRPDDEQYF TGTGCCAGCAGCTCCAGGCCAGACGACGAGCAGTACTTC
once TRBJ2-7 NA TRBV28 CASSLSRSSYEQYF TGTGCCAGCAGTTTAAGCCGGAGCTCCTACGAGCAGTACTTC
few TRBJ1-1 NA TRBV6-1 CASSEAPTEAFF TGTGCCAGCAGTGAAGCGCCCACTGAAGCTTTCTTT
once TRBJ2-1 NA TRBV19 CASSISEGANEQFF TGTGCCAGTAGTATCTCGGAGGGGGCTAATGAGCAGTTCTTC
NA TRBJ2-7 NA TRBV2 CASSEWDGTYEQYF TGTGCCAGCAGTGAATGGGACGGAACCTACGAGCAGTACTTC
NA TRBJ1-1 NA TRBV12-3/TRBV12-4 CASSSITEAFF TGTGCCAGCAGCTCTATCACTGAAGCTTTCTTT
NA TRBJ2-5 NA TRBV18 CASSPGTWETQYF TGTGCCAGCTCACCTGGGACGTGGGAGACCCAGTACTTC
NA TRBJ2-7 NA TRBV29-1 CSVEDQGESYEQYF TGCAGCGTTGAGGACCAGGGTGAATCCTACGAGCAGTACTTC
NA TRBJ1-2 NA TRBV30 CAWSRVSIYGYTF TGTGCCTGGAGCAGGGTATCTATCTATGGCTACACCTTC
NA TRBJ1-3 NA TRBV4-2 CASSPRDSPGNTIYF TGTGCCAGCAGCCCTCGGGACTCCCCTGGAAACACCATATATTTT
once TRBJ1-1 NA TRBV4-1 CASSQGLWNTEAFF TGCGCCAGCAGCCAAGGCCTGTGGAACACTGAAGCTTTCTTT
NA TRBJ1-3 NA TRBV5-6 CASSLVRDSGNTIYF TGTGCCAGCAGCTTGGTCCGGGACTCTGGAAACACCATATATTTT
NA TRBJ2-1 NA TRBV12-3/TRBV12-4 CASYRRGYNEQFF TGTGCCAGCTATCGCCGGGGGTACAATGAGCAGTTCTTC
NA TRBJ1-1 NA TRBV19 CASSPTGNTEAFF TGTGCCAGTAGTCCGACAGGGAACACTGAAGCTTTCTTT
once TRBJ2-7 TRBD1 TRBV27 CASSLLDRSYEQYF TGTGCCAGCAGTTTATTGGACAGGTCCTACGAGCAGTACTTC